The 23 T cell receptor beta chains given below trace back to one sample, sequenced in a study of T-cell memory formation after mild COVID-19. TCRdb analysed the 5' RACE reads with MiXCR anew, one entry per CDR3 protein. The sample has roughly 280,000 distinct CDR3 sequences; 8.2% are singletons. The sequenced material came from PBMCs or a T cell subset sorted from them (not recorded which). All receptors come from a man younger than 35 who had mild COVID-19 (a few samples of this study predate the infection). Cell type and time point are not known.

This rearrangement joins TRBV4-1 to TRBJ1-3; D unresolved. CDR1 is MGHRA, CDR2 YSYEKL, per germline. This CDR3 spans 15 amino acids. Trimming pared 3 bases from V and 2 bases from J, leaving 11 bases between. CDR3 loop: CASSQFTVTGNTIYF. The CDR3 DNA is TGCGCCAGCAGCCAGTTTACAGTGACTGGAAACACCATATATTTT.

The CDR3, as DNA: TGTGCCAGCAGCGAGTTGGGACTTTCCGGCACAGATACGCAGTATTTT. Protein: CASSELGLSGTDTQYF. V gene TRBV9 combines with J gene TRBJ2-3; D may be TRBD2 (6 bases). The germline V and J ends were trimmed by 3 bases and 1 base, with 15 bases remaining between them. The V gene's germline CDR1 is SGDLS and CDR2 YYNGEE. CDR3 length: 16 amino acids.

This clonotype was recorded many times. The gene calls are TRBV7-9 and TRBJ2-1, with D tentatively TRBD2 (7 bases). The germline V and J ends were trimmed by 5 bases and 6 bases, with 11 bases remaining between them. Germline V gene sequence: CDR1 SEHNR, CDR2 FQNEAQ (reference sequence). The CDR3 runs to 13 residues. The CDR3 DNA reads TGTGCCAGCAGCCGCGGGGGCAGCAATGAGCAGTTCTTC. It translates to CASSRGGSNEQFF.

The gene calls are TRBV5-1 and TRBJ1-1; the D gene is possibly TRBD1 (6 bases). In germline, CDR1 is SGHRS, CDR2 YFSETQ. The V end lost 4 bases, the J end lost 2 bases, and 15 bases lay between the germline ends. This CDR3 region has 15 residues. The CDR3 DNA reads as TGCGCCAGCAGCCCACGATCGGGGGGCAACACTGAAGCTTTCTTT. This translates into CASSPRSGGNTEAFF. Using reference TRBV5-1 and TRBJ1-1 for the parts outside the CDR3, the full variable domain is KAGVTQTPRYLIKTRGQQVTLSCSPISGHRSVSWYQQTPGQGLQFLFEYFSETQRNKGNFPGRFSGRQFSNSRSEMNVSTLELGDSALYLCASSPRSGGNTEAFFGQGTRLTVV.

This clonotype turned up a few times. V usage is TRBV21-1 and J usage is TRBJ2-7; the table names TRBD1, a call not compared with the DNA. TRBV21-1 is recorded as a pseudogene. The CDR3 sequence is 17 residues long. The CDR3 here is CASSKWTPGTDVHEQYV. CDR3 DNA sequence: TGTGCCAGCAGCAAATGGACTCCCGGGACAGATGTGCACGAGCAGTACGTC.

The chain has TRBV7-2 and TRBJ1-6; D call uncertain. Trimming removed 5 bases from V and 8 bases from J, with 10 bases in between. This CDR3 region has 13 residues. Germline V gene data show CDR1 as SGHTA and CDR2 as FQGNSA. The CDR3 DNA reads TGTGCCAGCAGCCCCGGGATGGATTCACCCCTCCACTTT. This codes for CASSPGMDSPLHF.

Only a few counts were recorded for this clonotype. The V call is TRBV15, the J call TRBJ2-5; D unresolved. The CDR3 extends over 13 amino acids. Per the germline V gene, CDR1 is LNHNV and CDR2 is YYDKDF (reference sequence). Trimming stripped 8 bases from V and 4 bases from J, with 14 bases between. The CDR3 DNA follows: TGTGCCACCCGATTAAGGACCGGAGAGACCCAGTACTTC. This translates into CATRLRTGETQYF.

The genes are TRBV14 and TRBJ2-1; the match to TRBD2 covers 7 bases. This CDR3 comprises 13 residues. The V gene's germline CDR1 is SGHDN and CDR2 FVKESK. The ends lost 1 base at V and 12 bases at J; junction bases unmatched: 6. CDR3 residues: CASSQGQRGGQFF. CDR3 bases: TGTGCCAGCAGCCAAGGCCAGCGCGGGGGGCAGTTCTTC.

This clonotype was counted ten times or more. The chain couples TRBV5-1 to TRBJ2-2; D not certain. CDR3 length equals 12 residues. Germline CDR1 is SGHRS and CDR2 is YFSETQ. V was pared by 0 bases and J by 8 bases, with 5 bases between. This chain's CDR3 is CASSLEVGELFF. CDR3 nucleotide sequence: TGCGCCAGCAGCTTGGAGGTGGGGGAGCTGTTTTTT. The whole variable domain, filled in from reference TRBV5-1 and TRBJ2-2, reads KAGVTQTPRYLIKTRGQQVTLSCSPISGHRSVSWYQQTPGQGLQFLFEYFSETQRNKGNFPGRFSGRQFSNSRSEMNVSTLELGDSALYLCASSLEVGELFFGEGSRLTVL.

This clonotype was counted only a few times. The chain is built from TRBV7-3 and TRBJ2-1; D perhaps matches TRBD2 (6 bases). CDR3 length equals 14 residues. Germline V gene sequence: CDR1 SGHTA, CDR2 FQGTGA. Deletions cut 1 base from V and 2 bases from J, with 6 bases between. CDR3 amino acids: CASSLSGAYNEQFF. CDR3 DNA: TGTGCCAGCAGCTTAAGCGGGGCCTACAATGAGCAGTTCTTC.

The CDR3 sequence is CASTPLRGAHTDTQYF. Here the CDR3 DNA reads TGTGCCAGCACCCCTTTACGGGGGGCCCACACAGATACGCAGTATTTT. The chain couples TRBV11-2 to TRBJ2-3; perhaps TRBD2 as D (7 bases). The CDR3 loop spans 16 amino acids. CDR1 is SGHAT, CDR2 FQNNGV, per germline. Trimming shortened V by 7 bases and J by 2 bases, and 19 bases separated the two germline ends.

This clonotype has just a few counts. The chain links TRBV9 to TRBJ1-2; D not resolved. This CDR3 contains 15 residues. Looked up from germline, CDR1 is SGDLS and CDR2 is YYNGEE. V lost 0 bases and J lost 2, with 11 bases in between. CDR3 DNA sequence: TGTGCCAGCAGCGTAGTTTTATGGGGAAACTATGGCTACACCTTC. The encoded protein is CASSVVLWGNYGYTF. The full variable domain, completed using reference TRBV9 and TRBJ1-2, is DSGVTQTPKHLITATGQRVTLRCSPRSGDLSVYWYQQSLDQGLQFLIQYYNGEERAKGNILERFSAQQFPDLHSELNLSSLELGDSALYFCASSVVLWGNYGYTFGSGTRLTVV.

The chain is built from TRBV15 and TRBJ2-2, with a weak D call TRBD2 (6 bases). The germline gives CDR1 LNHNV, CDR2 YYDKDF (reference sequence). Trimming left V 5 bases short and J 6 bases short, with 13 bases between. CDR3 length: 14 residues. CDR3: CATSGSGGAGELFF. CDR3 coding DNA: TGTGCCACCAGCGGATCCGGGGGAGCCGGGGAGCTGTTTTTT.

This clonotype has only a few counts. The J gene is TRBJ1-6, the V gene TRBV14; tentative D call: TRBD1 (6 bases). The CDR3 covers 15 residues. Germline CDR1 SGHDN, CDR2 FVKESK. V dropped 4 bases and J dropped 6 bases, with 13 bases sitting between them. The CDR3 DNA sequence: TGTGCCAGCAGCCGGAGGGGGGCGTTTAATTCACCCCTCCACTTT. It yields the protein CASSRRGAFNSPLHF.

This clonotype was found a few times. CDR3 DNA: TGTGCCACCAGCAGAGATCACGACTCCCTGAGCGGGGAGCTGTTTTTT. This sequence encodes CATSRDHDSLSGELFF. The chain employs TRBV15 and TRBJ2-2; no firm D call. Germline CDR1 reads LNHNV; CDR2 reads YYDKDF (reference sequence). This CDR3 has 16 residues. V was trimmed by 0 bases and J by 7 bases, leaving 15 bases between them.

This clonotype was seen more than once but under ten times. V is TRBV6-5 and J is TRBJ2-1; no definite D call. The V and J ends lost 6 bases and 14 bases respectively, with 14 bases between them. Per germline, CDR1 MNHEY and CDR2 SVGAGI. The CDR3 runs to 11 residues. CDR3 sequence reads: CASRARAGEFF. The CDR3 nucleotides read TGTGCCAGCAGAGCCCGGGCTGGGGAGTTCTTC.

The rearrangement joins TRBV20-1 to TRBJ1-1; D is unresolved. Germline loops: CDR1 DFQATT, CDR2 SNEGSKA (reference sequence). The CDR3 contains 14 residues. V was cut by 3 bases and J by 6 bases, with 17 bases left in between. The CDR3 sequence is CSARAQISKSEAFF. The CDR3 DNA reads TGCAGTGCTAGGGCACAGATTTCGAAATCTGAAGCTTTCTTT.

The J gene is TRBJ2-1, the V gene TRBV9; D remains ambiguous. The V end was cut by 0 bases, the J end by 8 bases, with 12 bases between. Looked up from germline, CDR1 is SGDLS and CDR2 is YYNGEE. The CDR3 sequence is 14 residues long. This CDR3 reads CASSVDSAWYEQFF. CDR3 sequence (DNA): TGTGCCAGCAGCGTAGATTCGGCTTGGTATGAGCAGTTCTTC.

The chain carries TRBV2 and TRBJ2-7; 8 bases are a match to TRBD2. V shed 8 bases, J shed 3 bases, and the junction held 12 bases outside the gene matches. This CDR3 has 15 amino acids. Germline V lookup: CDR1 SNHLY, CDR2 FYNNEI. The CDR3 coding sequence is TGTGCCAGCGGAGTGAGCGGGGGAAATTTCTACGAGCAGTACTTC. As protein: CASGVSGGNFYEQYF.

The table lists this clonotype with a few counts. V and J are TRBV12-3 or TRBV12-4 and TRBJ2-4; D possibly corresponds to TRBD1 (5 bases). The ends were cut back, 6 bases at V and 13 bases at J, with 13 bases in the middle. This CDR3 is 11 amino acids long. Here the CDR3 reads CASSPQGLQYF. In nucleotides, the CDR3 is TGTGCCAGCAGCCCGCAGGGCCTACAGTACTTC.

The J gene is TRBJ2-5, the V gene TRBV10-2; D is perhaps TRBD1 (6 bases). In germline, CDR1 is WSHSY, CDR2 SAAADI. Trimming took 3 bases from V and 5 from J, leaving 10 bases between them. This CDR3 contains 13 residues. CDR3 sequence reads: CASSEQGGETQYF. The CDR3, as DNA: TGCGCCAGCAGTGAACAGGGCGGGGAGACCCAGTACTTC.

This clonotype was counted many times. The chain links TRBV18 to TRBJ2-3; 7 nucleotides agree with TRBD1. The J segment lost 2 bases and the V segment lost 1 base, leaving 3 bases of the junction unmatched. The CDR3 has 15 residues. Per the germline V gene, CDR1 is KGHSH and CDR2 is LQKENI. CDR3: CASSPQGAPTDTQYF. The CDR3 bases are TGTGCCAGCTCACCACAGGGGGCCCCCACAGATACGCAGTATTTT.

This clonotype was seen repeatedly, ten times or more. V and J are TRBV11-2 and TRBJ2-5, with 8 bases lining up with TRBD2. With 4 bases clipped from V and 5 bases from J, the junction kept 6 bases outside the gene matches. CDR1 and CDR2 from the germline V gene are SGHAT and FQNNGV. The CDR3 covers 14 residues. CDR3: CASSSSGGGETQYF. In DNA form, the CDR3 reads TGTGCCAGCAGCTCTTCGGGCGGGGGGGAGACCCAGTACTTC.